Following are 20 T cell receptor beta chains from one sample sequenced in a study of blood T cell repertoires in COVID-19. Only in-frame clones appear in the TCRdb table, and some are missing; sequencing was by immunoSEQ multiplex PCR. The table lists almost 200,000 clones, approximately 87% of them singletons, with more than 0.7% in the top ten. The sample was peripheral blood. Every receptor here comes from a woman in her seventies with acute or convalescent COVID-19.

The V gene is TRBV7-2, the J gene TRBJ2-4, with TRBD2 matching over 8 bases. Germline CDR1 reads SGHTA; CDR2 reads FQGNSA. This CDR3 is built from 18 residues. V gave up 1 base and J gave up 0 bases; unmatched junction bases: 8. The CDR3 DNA reads as TGTGCCAGCAGCTTAGGGGGCGGGGGGTCCCTAGCCAAAAACATTCAGTACTTC. Amino acids: CASSLGGGGSLAKNIQYF.

This clone was seen a single time. V is TRBV4-3 and J is TRBJ1-2; D is possibly TRBD1 (5 bases). Trimming removed 1 base from V and 3 bases from J, with 9 bases in between. Looked up from germline, CDR1 is LGHNA and CDR2 is YSLEER. This CDR3 region has 14 residues. This chain's CDR3 is CASSQGGLDYGYTF. The CDR3 nucleotides are TGCGCCAGCAGCCAAGGGGGACTAGACTATGGCTACACCTTC.

This rearrangement joins TRBV12-3 or TRBV12-4 to TRBJ2-5, with D maybe TRBD1 (5 bases). Trimming took 6 bases from V and 2 from J, leaving 7 bases between them. The CDR3 loop spans 12 amino acids. DNA of the CDR3: TGTGCCAGCAGCCGACAGCAAGAGACCCAGTACTTC. It translates to CASSRQQETQYF.

For the CDR3, the DNA is TGTGCCAGCAGCTTAGGGGTTGGCAATCAGCCCCAGCATTTT. As protein: CASSLGVGNQPQHF. J is TRBJ1-5 and V is TRBV5-6, with a possible D match to TRBD1 (5 bases). In germline, CDR1 is SGHDT, CDR2 YYEEEE. The CDR3 contains 14 residues. Trimming took off 2 bases at V and 2 bases at J, with 8 bases between the two ends.

As for this clone: At the DNA level, this CDR3 is encoded by other sequences in the same sample as well. This rearrangement joins TRBV7-9 to TRBJ1-5, with D uncertain. The CDR3 is 15 residues long. V lost 1 base and J 3 bases, leaving 10 bases between the germline ends. The germline V gene has CDR1 SEHNR and CDR2 FQNEAQ (reference sequence). The DNA for the CDR3 is TGTGCCAGCAGCTTAGAGGGAGCTTCCAATCAGCCCCAGCATTTT. As protein: CASSLEGASNQPQHF.

This sequence joins TRBV2 and TRBJ1-5; D unclear. Germline assignment: CDR1 SNHLY and CDR2 FYNNEI. This CDR3 has 15 amino acids. The ends were cut back, 2 bases at V and 0 bases at J, with 8 bases in the middle. The CDR3 here is CASSEIQYSNQPQHF. Here the CDR3 DNA reads TGTGCCAGCAGTGAAATACAGTATAGCAATCAGCCCCAGCATTTT.

The chain links TRBV2 to TRBJ1-4; TRBD1 aligns across 7 bases. CDR1 is SNHLY and CDR2 is FYNNEI in the germline V gene. CDR3 size: 14 residues. Trimming cost V 7 bases and J 6 bases; bases outside gene matches: 8. The CDR3 loop reads CASTATGWDEKLFF. CDR3 sequence (DNA): TGTGCCAGCACCGCGACAGGGTGGGATGAAAAACTGTTTTTT.

This chain links TRBV6-4 with TRBJ2-1; D remains unclear. The CDR3 is made up of 16 amino acids. V gave up 0 bases and J gave up 5 bases, with 14 bases separating them. Per the germline V gene, CDR1 is MRHNA and CDR2 is SNTAGT. Written as DNA, the CDR3 is TGTGCCAGCAGTGACTCGATCCCGGAGATACACAATGAGCAGTTCTTC. Its protein product is CASSDSIPEIHNEQFF.

The chain couples TRBV2 to TRBJ1-6; D unclear. The germline gives CDR1 SNHLY, CDR2 FYNNEI. The CDR3 consists of 12 residues. V was pared by 4 bases and J by 10 bases, with 8 bases between. The CDR3 is CASSVARSPLHF. The CDR3 coding sequence is TGTGCCAGCAGTGTAGCCAGGTCACCCCTCCACTTT. The full variable domain, with the rest looked up from reference TRBV2 and TRBJ1-6, is EPEVTQTPSHQVTQMGQEVILRCVPISNHLYFYWYRQILGQKVEFLVSFYNNEISEKSEIFDDQFSVERPDGSNFTLKIRSTKLEDSAMYFCASSVARSPLHFGNGTRLTVT.

The chain has TRBV10-3 and TRBJ2-1; 10 positions agree with TRBD2. CDR3 size: 15 residues. CDR1 ENHRY and CDR2 SYGVKD come from the germline V gene. The ends lost 8 bases at V and 9 bases at J; junction bases unmatched: 13. CDR3 DNA: TGTGCCATCCGCAGCGGGGGGGCCCGAGTCACTGAGCAGTTCTTC. It is translated as CAIRSGGARVTEQFF.

This chain connects TRBV6-5 to TRBJ1-2; TRBD1 aligns across 7 bases. V lost 2 bases, J lost 5 bases, and 8 bases stayed unmatched. The CDR3 extends over 15 amino acids. CDR1 MNHEY and CDR2 SVGAGI come from the germline V gene. As DNA, the CDR3 is TGTGCCAGCAGTTACCGGTTAGACAGGGAGTATGGCTACACCTTC. Translating it yields CASSYRLDREYGYTF.

V usage is TRBV5-4 and J usage is TRBJ1-4; D is unclear. Germline V gene data show CDR1 as SGHNT and CDR2 as YYREEE (reference sequence). This CDR3 comprises 14 residues. V lost 4 bases to trimming and J lost 4 bases, with 11 bases between them. CDR3 region: CASSPGRNNEKLFF. CDR3 DNA sequence: TGTGCCAGCAGCCCAGGTAGAAATAATGAAAAACTGTTTTTT.

The chain has TRBV5-4 and TRBJ2-5; tentative D call: TRBD1 (5 bases). Germline values: CDR1 SGHNT, CDR2 YYREEE (reference sequence). CDR3 size: 14 residues. The V gene lost 8 bases and the J gene lost 5 bases, with 19 bases spanning the gap. The DNA of the CDR3 is TGTGCCAGTAGGGAAGGGTTCGGACATGAGACCCAGTACTTC. Residues: CASREGFGHETQYF.

The chain has TRBV28 and TRBJ1-2, with 8 bases identical to TRBD1. The CDR3 sequence is 17 residues long. Per the germline V gene, CDR1 is MDHEN and CDR2 is SYDVKM. V lost 8 bases, J lost 3 bases, and 17 bases stayed unmatched. CDR3 sequence: CASRTLTGQGWYYGYTF. DNA for the CDR3: TGTGCCAGCCGAACATTAACCGGACAGGGTTGGTACTATGGCTACACCTTC.

The rearrangement uses TRBV18 and TRBJ1-2; 8 nucleotides align to TRBD1. The V segment lost 3 bases and the J segment 6 bases; nucleotides outside the gene matches: 3. The CDR3 extends over 13 amino acids. Per the germline V gene, CDR1 is KGHSH and CDR2 is LQKENI. The CDR3 nucleotides are TGTGCCAGCTCACCCACGACAGGGGATGGCTACACCTTC. Its protein product is CASSPTTGDGYTF. Supplemented by reference TRBV18 and TRBJ1-2, the full variable domain reads NAGVMQNPRHLVRRRGQEARLRCSPMKGHSHVYWYRQLPEEGLKFMVYLQKENIIDESGMPKERFSAEFPKEGPSILRIQQVVRGDSAAYFCASSPTTGDGYTFGSGTRLTVV.

The table lists this clone with a few counts. V and J are TRBV6-2 or TRBV6-3 and TRBJ2-3; tentative D call: TRBD1 (6 bases). V was trimmed by 2 bases and J by 0 bases, leaving 18 bases between them. Germline CDR1 is MNHEY and CDR2 is SVGEGT. The CDR3 spans 18 residues. CDR3 nucleotides: TGTGCCAGCAGTTACCTTGGCAGCCAGGGGCCTAGCACAGATACGCAGTATTTT. Its protein product is CASSYLGSQGPSTDTQYF.

This clone was counted between two and nine times. The rearrangement uses TRBV14 and TRBJ2-7, with 9 bases fitting TRBD1. Looked up from germline, CDR1 is SGHDN and CDR2 is FVKESK. The junction had 7 bases not matched to a gene; V was cut back by 4 bases and J by 6 bases. This CDR3 region has 14 residues. The CDR3 nucleotides are TGTGCCAGCAGCCTCTGGACAGGGGCTGGCGAGCAGTACTTC. Protein: CASSLWTGAGEQYF.

The gene calls are TRBV6-5 and TRBJ2-3, with TRBD2 matching over 7 bases. Germline V gives CDR1 MNHEY, CDR2 SVGAGI. There are 14 residues in the CDR3. Losses at the gene ends were 10 bases for V and 0 bases for J; bases not matched to a gene: 7. The CDR3 spells CATGRAGSTDTQYF. Written as DNA, the CDR3 is TGTGCCACAGGGAGGGCGGGAAGCACAGATACGCAGTATTTT.

J is TRBJ2-2 and V is TRBV28, with 9 bases lining up with TRBD1. Germline V gene sequence: CDR1 MDHEN, CDR2 SYDVKM. There are 16 residues in the CDR3. The V and J ends lost 7 bases and 4 bases, in that order; junction bases with no gene match: 10. Here the CDR3 reads CASNQQGASITGELFF. The DNA for the CDR3 is TGTGCCAGCAATCAACAGGGGGCCAGTATCACCGGGGAGCTGTTTTTT.

The chain combines TRBV18 with TRBJ2-2; TRBD2 matches 7 bases. CDR3 length: 16 amino acids. Unmatched junction bases numbered 9, after V lost 4 bases and J lost 4 bases. Germline V gene sequence: CDR1 KGHSH, CDR2 LQKENI. CDR3 nucleotide sequence: TGTGCCAGCTCACATACGAACGGGAGGAGCACCGGGGAGCTGTTTTTT. Encoded protein: CASSHTNGRSTGELFF.